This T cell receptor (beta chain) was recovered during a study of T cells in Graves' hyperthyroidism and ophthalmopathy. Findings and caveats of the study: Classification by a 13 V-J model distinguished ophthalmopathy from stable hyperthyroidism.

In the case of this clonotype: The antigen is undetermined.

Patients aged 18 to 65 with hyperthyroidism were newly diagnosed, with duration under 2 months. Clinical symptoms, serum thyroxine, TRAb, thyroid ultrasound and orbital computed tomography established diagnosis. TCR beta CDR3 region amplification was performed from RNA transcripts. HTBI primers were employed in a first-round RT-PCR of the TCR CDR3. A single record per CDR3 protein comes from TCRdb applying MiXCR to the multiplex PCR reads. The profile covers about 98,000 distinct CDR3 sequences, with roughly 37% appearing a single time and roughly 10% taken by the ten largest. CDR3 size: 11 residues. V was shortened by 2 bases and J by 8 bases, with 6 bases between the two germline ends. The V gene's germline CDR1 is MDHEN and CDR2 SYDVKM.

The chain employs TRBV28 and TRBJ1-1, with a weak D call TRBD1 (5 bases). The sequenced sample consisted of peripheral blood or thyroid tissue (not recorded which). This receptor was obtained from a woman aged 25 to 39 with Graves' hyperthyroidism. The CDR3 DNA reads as TGTGCCAGCAGTTTACAGGGAGAAGCTTTCTTT. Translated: CASSLQGEAFF.